One TCR beta chain is described in this entry. Its antigen is still unknown. Base quality data are lacking; no much larger clone is found one base away. Healthy HIV-negative adults with no recently reported acute infections or vaccinations were included as donors. Every donor was a Caucasian adult living in Nashville, Tennessee, USA. In the unsorted samples, 87 million or so PBMCs were counted, and genomic DNA was extracted using the QIAamp DNA Blood Mini kit. Blood was obtained by leukapheresis, after which PBMCs were separated by Ficoll-Histopaque density gradient centrifugation and cryopreserved in liquid nitrogen vapor phase. This specimen belongs to a study of shared clonotypes between healthy human individuals (dated by TCRdb to about 2020). Context from the whole study: Three men and a couple of women, aged 18 to 49 years, made up the cohort. The study deeply sequenced blood TCR repertoires of about five healthy adults to estimate repertoire size and the extent of clonotype sharing between individuals. To increase sequencing depth and limit assay-specific biases, TCR repertoire library preparation and sequencing were carried out by different laboratories using diverse techniques. Per donor, leukapheresis produced somewhere between about 0.94 and 9.5 billion PBMCs.

V is trimmed back by 6 bases and J by 4 bases, and the junction contains 12 bases that no gene match accounts for. The CDR3 sequence holds 16 residues, the cysteine and phenylalanine included. Of all the DNA, just the CDR3 is kept, 48 bases in frame from base 1. The germline V gene yields SGHDN for CDR1 and FVKESK for CDR2. The paper as a whole reports these results and caveats: The small number of donors limited the genetic and exposure-history diversity represented. Based on pairwise subsampling, the degree of clonotype sharing among donors was expected to be affected by sequencing depth. Sampling was limited to blood, and TCR repertoires in tissue likely differ from TCR repertoires in blood.

TCR CDR3 regions were amplified from genomic DNA by multiplex PCR using the deep immunoSEQ assay. Genomic DNA extracted from each cell subset was distributed evenly over all wells of several immunoSEQ 96-well plates, and each plate served as one replicate. For unsorted PBMC, each replicate PCR was loaded with about 280 ng genomic DNA, equivalent to roughly 33,000 T cell genomes. Unsorted PBMC genomic DNA was sequenced across ten immunoSEQ deep assay plates. The purified libraries were quantified using a Qubit 3.0 fluorometer, sized with a Bioanalyzer 2100, and then quantified again using the KAPA Library Quantification kit. Every immunoSEQ 96-well plate was sequenced on a dedicated single-read 150-cycle Illumina NextSeq 550 flow cell. Turning to the authors' computational methods: Because only junctional sequences without quality scores were contained in the immunoSEQ output, filtering matching that applied to full-length reads could not be performed. To assign V/J genes and CDR3, sequences were annotated using PyIR, a Python wrapper for IgBLAST v1.9, with IMGT germline references. Reads with weak V/J assignments (E-value above 1e-6), missing CDR3, stop codons, out-of-frame junctions, or ambiguous translated residues were removed. V3J clonotypes were defined by identical inferred V gene, J gene, and CDR3 amino acid sequence. To compute the percentage overlap between repertoires, the number of shared unique clonotypes was divided by the size of the smaller repertoire. Richness of each repertoire was evaluated using RTK rarefaction, the Chao1 estimator, and Recon v2.1 estimates of unobserved clonotypes. Entries here come from immuneACCESS through TCRdb and include only in-frame sequences with V and J called. Some clones fail to appear in such tables; in the studies checked, an unresolved V gene covers under half of the shortfall, and the cause of the remainder is unknown. For V, J and clone size, that table is used; D and trimming come from the DNA. The sample table shows 450,000 to 500,000 clones, and roughly 80% are seen once. Of the sample, about 11% falls within the top ten clones.

The sequencing sample was made of PBMCs. This clonotype was obtained from a woman between 40 and 55 years old in good health. Some clones in this sample may be carry-over from other donors' samples. In this chain, TRBV14 is recombined with TRBJ1-2, with 9 bases aligning to TRBD1. DNA sequence: TGTGCCAGCAGTCACGGGACAGGGATAATTCCCTATGGCTACACCTTC. It is translated as CASSHGTGIIPYGYTF.